One sample yielded the 21 T cell receptor beta chains listed below, sequenced in a study of vaccination effects on CD4 cells after COVID-19. Expansion with viral peptide pools was applied to antigen-specific CD4+ T cells by the ViraFEST assay prior to sequencing. The authors isolated CD4+ T cells after roughly eleven days of culture. From March to December 2020, the person had a SARS-CoV-2 infection that was confirmed by PCR. Profiling relied on immunoSEQ multiplex PCR, and the TCRdb table lists in-frame clones only, not all of them. The sample shows 42,000 or so clones, about 75% of them seen only once. No antigen has been assigned to these receptors. Sequenced here: CD4+ T cells from PBMCs cultured with a peptide pool, sampled before COVID-19 vaccination. Receptors originate from a human donor who had a prior SARS-CoV-2 infection.

This clone was counted between two and nine times. The V gene is TRBV5-4, the J gene TRBJ1-6; 7 bases map to TRBD1. This CDR3 region has 15 residues. Germline V gene data show CDR1 as SGHNT and CDR2 as YYREEE (reference sequence). With V trimmed by 4 bases and J by 8 bases, 9 bases remained unmatched. The CDR3 DNA is TGTGCCAGCAGCGGGACAGTTGGTACTGATTCACCCCTCCACTTT. Its protein product is CASSGTVGTDSPLHF.

This clone was seen a single time. The gene calls are TRBV19 and TRBJ2-4; D is unresolved. This CDR3 has 12 residues. V dropped 6 bases and J dropped 6 bases, with 9 bases sitting between them. Germline CDR1 is LNHDA and CDR2 is SQIVND (reference sequence). The CDR3 DNA is TGTGCCAGTAGGAGACCCGGAAACATTCAGTACTTC. Translated, it gives CASRRPGNIQYF.

The CDR3 DNA is TGTGCCAGCAGCTCCGGACAGGCGCGTTATAATTCACCCCTCCACTTT. Translating gives CASSSGQARYNSPLHF. V and J are TRBV7-9 and TRBJ1-6; 7 bases are shared with TRBD1. Trimming at V came to 4 bases and at J to 4 bases, leaving 7 bases not matched to a gene. The V gene's germline CDR1 is SEHNR and CDR2 FQNEAQ (reference sequence). This CDR3 has 16 amino acids. The full variable domain, rest sourced from reference TRBV7-9 and TRBJ1-6, is DTGVSQNPRHKITKRGQNVTFRCDPISEHNRLYWYRQTLGQGPEFLTYFQNEAQLEKSRLLSDRFSAERPKGSFSTLEIQRTEQGDSAMYLCASSSGQARYNSPLHFGNGTRLTVT.

V usage is TRBV7-8 and J usage is TRBJ1-2; D is ambiguous. With 1 base removed from V and 6 bases from J, the gap between germline ends came to 12 bases. The germline gives CDR1 SGHVS, CDR2 FQNEAQ. This CDR3 region has 14 residues. This chain's CDR3 is CASSLGQEFDGYTF. CDR3 bases: TGTGCCAGCAGCTTAGGGCAGGAATTTGATGGCTACACCTTC.

There are a few counts of this clone. V gene TRBV5-1 combines with J gene TRBJ1-4, with unresolved D. The germline V and J ends were trimmed by 4 bases and 8 bases, with 15 bases remaining between them. CDR1 is SGHRS, CDR2 YFSETQ, per germline. This CDR3 has 14 amino acids. CDR3 amino acids: CASSPEGGMEKLFF. DNA of the CDR3: TGCGCCAGCAGCCCCGAAGGTGGTATGGAAAAACTGTTTTTT.

The chain recombines TRBV11-1 with TRBJ1-6; possibly TRBD1 for D (6 bases). The CDR3 has 13 amino acids. The V and J ends lost 6 bases and 9 bases respectively, with 12 bases between them. Germline V gene lookup returns CDR1 SGHAT and CDR2 FQDESV (reference sequence). This CDR3 reads CASSRLGGSPLHF. In nucleotides, the CDR3 is TGTGCCAGCAGTCGACTAGGGGGTTCACCCCTCCACTTT.

The V call is TRBV7-9, the J call TRBJ2-3; D unclear. This CDR3 is 13 amino acids long. Germline CDR1 is SEHNR and CDR2 is FQNEAQ (reference sequence). Trimming shortened V by 2 bases and J by 4 bases, and 7 bases separated the two germline ends. CDR3 in DNA: TGTGCCAGCAGCTTACTGGCGTCAGATACGCAGTATTTT. Translation gives CASSLLASDTQYF.

The genes are TRBV6-5 and TRBJ2-1, with a weak D call TRBD1 (6 bases). This CDR3 comprises 13 residues. Trimming took off 5 bases at V and 6 bases at J, with 11 bases between the two ends. Per the germline V gene, CDR1 is MNHEY and CDR2 is SVGAGI. The CDR3 region is CASSHEGGNEQFF. CDR3 DNA: TGTGCCAGCAGTCACGAAGGGGGCAATGAGCAGTTCTTC.

The chain recombines TRBV4-3 with TRBJ1-4; 7 bases line up with TRBD1. The CDR3 runs 18 residues. Germline CDR1 reads LGHNA; CDR2 reads YSLEER. The V gene end was trimmed by 4 bases and the J gene end by 5 bases; junction bases not matched to a gene: 16. In nucleotides, the CDR3 is TGCGCCAGCAGCCTAGAGCCCAAAGGGGGCTACGGGAATGAAAAACTGTTTTTT. Protein product: CASSLEPKGGYGNEKLFF.

The J gene is TRBJ2-7, the V gene TRBV5-1; 7 bases fit TRBD1. J was trimmed by 4 bases and V by 5 bases; bases with no gene match: 9. The CDR3 consists of 14 residues. Germline CDR1 SGHRS, CDR2 YFSETQ. CDR3 in DNA: TGCGCCAGCAGACCTAACAGGGGACGGTACGAGCAGTACTTC. Its translation: CASRPNRGRYEQYF.

Written as DNA, the CDR3 is TGTGCCAGCAGTGATGGAAGCGGGGGGTACAATGAGCAGTTCTTC. Translating it yields CASSDGSGGYNEQFF. The rearrangement joins TRBV2 to TRBJ2-1, with 9 bases that match TRBD2. CDR3 length equals 15 residues. With 3 bases clipped from V and 4 bases from J, the junction kept 4 bases outside the gene matches. Germline CDR1 SNHLY, CDR2 FYNNEI.

The chain recombines TRBV6-6 with TRBJ2-7; 13 bases are a match to TRBD2. Germline V lookup: CDR1 MNHNY, CDR2 SVGAGI (reference sequence). V gave up 5 bases and J gave up 0 bases; unmatched junction bases: 7. This CDR3 contains 17 residues. This CDR3 is CASSRLAGGFSSYEQYF. For the CDR3, the DNA is TGTGCCAGCAGTCGACTAGCGGGGGGATTCAGCTCCTACGAGCAGTACTTC.

J is TRBJ2-5 and V is TRBV5-1; no clear D gene. The CDR3 is made up of 15 amino acids. With 4 bases removed from V and 5 bases from J, the gap between germline ends came to 18 bases. Germline V gene lookup returns CDR1 SGHRS and CDR2 YFSETQ. For the CDR3, the DNA is TGCGCCAGCAGCCCGACTGGAAGGGCCCAGGAGACCCAGTACTTC. Encoded protein: CASSPTGRAQETQYF.

This sequence joins TRBV12-3 or TRBV12-4 and TRBJ2-1; TRBD2 might be the D (6 bases). Trimming removed 4 bases from V and 10 bases from J, with 14 bases in between. This CDR3 has 13 amino acids. CDR3 coding DNA: TGTGCCAGCAGTTACGGACTTGGGAGGGAGCAGTTCTTC. Protein: CASSYGLGREQFF.

The chain couples TRBV6-1 to TRBJ2-5, with D perhaps matching TRBD2 (5 bases). CDR1 MNHNS and CDR2 SASEGT come from the germline V gene. The V and J ends lost 2 bases and 9 bases respectively, with 13 bases between them. This CDR3 has 13 residues. The CDR3 reads CASSENARRSQYF. For the CDR3, the DNA is TGTGCCAGCAGTGAAAATGCACGGAGGTCCCAGTACTTC.

The V and J genes are TRBV6-5 and TRBJ1-6, with D hard to call. There are 12 residues in the CDR3. V shed 2 bases and J shed 8 bases, with 4 bases lying between them. The germline V gene has CDR1 MNHEY and CDR2 SVGAGI. CDR3 coding DNA: TGTGCCAGCAGTTACGGGTATTCACCCCTCCACTTT. This encodes CASSYGYSPLHF.

This clone was recorded only once. J is TRBJ1-1 and V is TRBV21-1; the DNA was not used to check the table's D call, TRBD1. TRBV21-1 is a pseudogene locus. This CDR3 is built from 18 residues. CDR3 sequence: CASSKPPPRNSSTGEAFF. The CDR3 coding sequence is TGTGCCAGCAGCAAGCCACCCCCCAGGAATAGTAGCACAGGTGAAGCTTTCTTT.

The V call is TRBV7-9, the J call TRBJ1-2, with D hard to call. CDR3 length: 14 residues. The germline V and J ends were trimmed by 2 bases and 4 bases, with 11 bases remaining between them. CDR1 is SEHNR, CDR2 FQNEAQ, per germline (reference sequence). The DNA of the CDR3 is TGTGCCAGCAGCTTATTGCGAGGGCCCTATGGCTACACCTTC. Translated: CASSLLRGPYGYTF.

The CDR3 coding sequence is TGTGCCAGCAGCTTAGGGGGGACTCAGGCGCGGGTAGCCAAAAACATTCAGTACTTC. Its translation: CASSLGGTQARVAKNIQYF. The chain has TRBV7-2 and TRBJ2-4; a weak D match, TRBD2 (6 bases). Germline lookup yields CDR1 SGHTA and CDR2 FQGNSA. V lost 1 base and J lost 0, with 19 bases in between. There are 19 residues in the CDR3.

The CDR3 nucleotides read TGTGCCAGCAGTTACAGGGGACCGGCGAACACTGAAGCTTTCTTT. Amino acids: CASSYRGPANTEAFF. J is TRBJ1-1 and V is TRBV6-5; TRBD1 is a possible D gene (5 bases). V was cut by 2 bases and J by 1 base, with 11 bases left in between. This CDR3 contains 15 residues. Germline CDR1 is MNHEY and CDR2 is SVGAGI.

This rearrangement joins TRBV5-1 to TRBJ2-1, with TRBD2 as a possible D gene (6 bases). The V end lost 3 bases, the J end lost 2 bases, and 12 bases lay between the germline ends. This CDR3 spans 15 amino acids. From germline, CDR1 is SGHRS and CDR2 YFSETQ. CDR3 protein: CASSSGTLPYNEQFF. The CDR3 region has the DNA TGCGCCAGCAGCTCTGGGACTCTTCCCTACAATGAGCAGTTCTTC.